This TCR beta chain was sequenced during a study of T cell responses to AZD1222 COVID-19 vaccine. Assay: immunoSEQ multiplex PCR; the TCRdb copy retains only in-frame clones and omits some. Of approximately 140,000 clones listed, around 94% were seen once; the top ten hold around 1.3%. CDR1 is MNHEY, CDR2 SVGEGT, per germline. CDR3 length equals 14 residues. V lost 6 bases and J 3 bases, leaving 15 bases between the germline ends. This chain connects TRBV6-2 or TRBV6-3 to TRBJ2-7; a possible D gene is TRBD2 (5 bases). The TCR originated in an adult in good health. Sample: peripheral blood, taken on day 0 of AZD1222 vaccination. The CDR3 is CASSKRSGNYEQYV. The DNA for the CDR3 is TGTGCCAGCAGCAAGCGGTCTGGAAACTACGAGCAGTACGTC.